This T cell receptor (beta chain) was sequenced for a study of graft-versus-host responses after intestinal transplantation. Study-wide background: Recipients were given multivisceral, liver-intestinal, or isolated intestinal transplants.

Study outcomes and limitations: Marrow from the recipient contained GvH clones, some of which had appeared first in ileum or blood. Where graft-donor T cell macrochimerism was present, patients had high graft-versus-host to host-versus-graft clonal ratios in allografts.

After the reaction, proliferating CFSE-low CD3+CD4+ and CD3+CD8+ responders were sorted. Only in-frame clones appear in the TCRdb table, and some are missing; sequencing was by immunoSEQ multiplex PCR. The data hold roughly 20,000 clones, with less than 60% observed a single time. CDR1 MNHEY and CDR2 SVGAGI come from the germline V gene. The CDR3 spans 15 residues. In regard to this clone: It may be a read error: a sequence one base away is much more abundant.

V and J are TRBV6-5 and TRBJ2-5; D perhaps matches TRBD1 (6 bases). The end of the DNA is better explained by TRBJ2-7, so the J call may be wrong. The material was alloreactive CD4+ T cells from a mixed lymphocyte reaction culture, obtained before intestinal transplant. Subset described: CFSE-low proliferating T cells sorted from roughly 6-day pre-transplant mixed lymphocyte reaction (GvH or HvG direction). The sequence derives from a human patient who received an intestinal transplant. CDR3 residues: CASPGPLTGSYEQYF. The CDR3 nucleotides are TGTGCCAGCCCCGGTCCATTGACAGGCTCCTACGAGCAGTACTTC.